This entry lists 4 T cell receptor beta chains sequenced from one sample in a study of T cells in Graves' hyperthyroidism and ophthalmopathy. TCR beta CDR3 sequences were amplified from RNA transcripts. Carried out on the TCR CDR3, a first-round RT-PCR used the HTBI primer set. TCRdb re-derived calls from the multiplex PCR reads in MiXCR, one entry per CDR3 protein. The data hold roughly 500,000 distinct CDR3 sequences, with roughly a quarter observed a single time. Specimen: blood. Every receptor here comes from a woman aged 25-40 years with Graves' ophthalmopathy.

In DNA form, the CDR3 reads TGTGCCAGCAGCCAAGCAGGGAATGGCGGGGAGCTGTTTTTT. Its protein product is CASSQAGNGGELFF. This sequence joins TRBV3-1 and TRBJ2-2; tentatively, D is TRBD1 (5 bases). The CDR3 runs 14 residues. V was trimmed by 1 base and J by 7 bases, leaving 10 bases between them. Germline CDR1 reads LGHDT; CDR2 reads YNNKEL (reference sequence).

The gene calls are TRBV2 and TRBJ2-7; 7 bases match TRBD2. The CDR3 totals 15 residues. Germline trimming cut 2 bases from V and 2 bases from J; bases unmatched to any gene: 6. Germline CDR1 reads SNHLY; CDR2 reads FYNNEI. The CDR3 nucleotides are TGTGCCAGCAGTGAAATTGGGGGGGTCGCCTACGAGCAGTACTTC. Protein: CASSEIGGVAYEQYF. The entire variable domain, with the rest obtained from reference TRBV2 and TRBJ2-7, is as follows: EPEVTQTPSHQVTQMGQEVILRCVPISNHLYFYWYRQILGQKVEFLVSFYNNEISEKSEIFDDQFSVERPDGSNFTLKIRSTKLEDSAMYFCASSEIGGVAYEQYFGPGTRLTVT.

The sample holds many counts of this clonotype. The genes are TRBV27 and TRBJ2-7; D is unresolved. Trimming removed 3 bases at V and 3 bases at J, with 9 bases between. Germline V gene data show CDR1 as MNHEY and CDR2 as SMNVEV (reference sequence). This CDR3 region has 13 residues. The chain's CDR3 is CASSLAPLYEQYF. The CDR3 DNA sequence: TGTGCCAGCAGTTTGGCACCCCTCTACGAGCAGTACTTC.

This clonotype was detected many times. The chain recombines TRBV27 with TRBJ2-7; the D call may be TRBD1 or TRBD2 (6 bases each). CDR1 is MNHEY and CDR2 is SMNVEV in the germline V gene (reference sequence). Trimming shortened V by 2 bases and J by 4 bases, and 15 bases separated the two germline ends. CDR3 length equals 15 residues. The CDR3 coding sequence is TGTGCCAGCAGTTTAAGCCGAGGGGGAGGTTACGAGCAGTACTTC. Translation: CASSLSRGGGYEQYF.